What follows describes a single T cell receptor (beta chain). Its antigen is unidentified. The sample belongs to a study of cytomegalovirus exposure and HLA in healthy donors. Study in general: Most genotyped donors, roughly 80% of more than 300, had Caucasian-associated genetic ancestry. Study-level points and caveats: Most likely, a cluster of highly shared sequence variants arose as a sequencing artifact. Beyond CMV serostatus, there was no information to go on about immune exposure.

The PCR was carried out with 60 Vbeta primers and 13 Jbeta primers. In the study's own analysis: Roughly 10 million shared chains were among the about 80 million unique TCR beta chains that a later analysis counted. TCRdb's copy holds only in-frame clones and misses some; the assay was immunoSEQ multiplex PCR. From that table come the V and J calls and clone size; the DNA was used to work out D and trimming. The sample includes some 120,000 clones. CDR3 length: 13 amino acids. Per germline, CDR1 SNHLY and CDR2 FYNNEI. J was trimmed by 7 bases and V by 6 bases; bases with no gene match: 8. Sequencing was done on a sample of PBMCs. The chain combines TRBV2 with TRBJ1-1; 7 bases map to TRBD1. The TCR originated in a man younger than 35 in good health and CMV-seronegative. The CDR3 region has the DNA TGTGCCAGCAGCCTCGGGACAGATTTTGAAGCTTTCTTT. Amino acids: CASSLGTDFEAFF.